Following are 18 T cell receptor beta chains from one sample sequenced in a study of cytomegalovirus exposure and HLA in healthy donors. Generated by immunoSEQ multiplex PCR, the TCRdb table keeps only in-frame clones and is missing some. The table shows over 150,000 clones, with 86% occurring only once. Sample: PBMCs. The source of these receptors is a human donor in good health.

J is TRBJ1-5 and V is TRBV19; 11 nucleotides agree with TRBD1. Germline trimming cut 8 bases from V and 2 bases from J; bases unmatched to any gene: 11. CDR1 is LNHDA and CDR2 is SQIVND in the germline V gene (reference sequence). The CDR3 is made up of 17 amino acids. The DNA of the CDR3 is TGTGCCAGTCACAAAAGCCGGGACAGGGGGGGCAATCAGCCCCAGCATTTT. Translated: CASHKSRDRGGNQPQHF.

This clone was detected only once. This chain uses TRBV2 with TRBJ2-3; 8 bases are a match to TRBD1. This CDR3 is built from 15 residues. V trimming: 5 bases; J trimming: 1 base; junction bases outside the gene matches: 5. Looked up from germline, CDR1 is SNHLY and CDR2 is FYNNEI. The CDR3 region has the DNA TGTGCCAGCAGTCCACAGGGGGTGGGCACAGATACGCAGTATTTT. Translated, it gives CASSPQGVGTDTQYF.

The rearrangement uses TRBV27 and TRBJ1-1, with 9 bases aligning to TRBD1. The germline CDR1 and CDR2 sequences are MNHEY and SMNVEV (reference sequence). This CDR3 comprises 15 residues. V shed 6 bases, J shed 7 bases, and the junction held 12 bases outside the gene matches. The CDR3 DNA reads TGTGCCAGCAGCTCAACCGGGACAGGGACCAATGAAGCTTTCTTT. It is translated as CASSSTGTGTNEAFF.

The sample holds one count of this clone. The chain recombines TRBV7-8 with TRBJ1-1; D ambiguous. V lost 5 bases and J lost 0, with 7 bases in between. This CDR3 has 13 amino acids. CDR1 is SGHVS and CDR2 is FQNEAQ in the germline V gene. CDR3: CASSPPMNTEAFF. For the CDR3, the DNA is TGTGCCAGCAGCCCTCCTATGAACACTGAAGCTTTCTTT.

This clone has only one observation. The chain links TRBV18 to TRBJ1-5; 7 positions agree with TRBD1. With 5 bases clipped from V and 4 bases from J, the junction kept 8 bases outside the gene matches. CDR3 size: 15 residues. Germline CDR1 is KGHSH and CDR2 is LQKENI. CDR3 bases: TGTGCCAGCTCAGCCACAGGGGTACCTAATCAGCCCCAGCATTTT. Translating gives CASSATGVPNQPQHF. The full variable domain, in which reference TRBV18 and TRBJ1-5 provide the parts outside the CDR3, is NAGVMQNPRHLVRRRGQEARLRCSPMKGHSHVYWYRQLPEEGLKFMVYLQKENIIDESGMPKERFSAEFPKEGPSILRIQQVVRGDSAAYFCASSATGVPNQPQHFGDGTRLSIL.

The chain has TRBV9 and TRBJ2-7; TRBD2 agrees at 9 bases. Germline V CDR1 and CDR2: SGDLS, YYNGEE. V was pared by 4 bases and J by 3 bases, with 11 bases of the junction left unmatched. The CDR3 has 16 residues. CDR3 DNA sequence: TGTGCCAGCAGCCCTACCCCTAGCGGGGCAAACTACGAGCAGTACTTC. This gives the protein CASSPTPSGANYEQYF.

This chain joins TRBV4-1 and TRBJ2-7; 8 bases are a match to TRBD2. Germline V lookup: CDR1 MGHRA, CDR2 YSYEKL. V lost 3 bases and J lost 6; bases outside the gene matches: 10. The CDR3 consists of 15 residues. CDR3 region: CASSQPGTSPLEQYF. CDR3 nucleotide sequence: TGCGCCAGCAGCCAGCCCGGGACTAGTCCCCTCGAGCAGTACTTC.

The chain links TRBV6-1 to TRBJ1-5, with 10 bases identical to TRBD1. V trimming: 8 bases; J trimming: 7 bases; junction bases outside the gene matches: 8. The CDR3 length is 14 residues. Germline V gives CDR1 MNHNS, CDR2 SASEGT. The CDR3 loop reads CASLGTGVGQPQHF. CDR3 nucleotide sequence: TGTGCCAGCCTCGGGACAGGGGTTGGACAGCCCCAGCATTTT.

The chain joins TRBV25-1 to TRBJ2-3; a possible D gene is TRBD2 (6 bases). The V and J ends lost 1 base and 0 bases respectively, with 8 bases between them. The CDR3 covers 15 residues. In germline, CDR1 is MGHDK, CDR2 SYGVNS. The CDR3 loop reads CASSEWGVSTDTQYF. CDR3 sequence (DNA): TGTGCCAGCAGTGAATGGGGGGTGAGCACAGATACGCAGTATTTT.

V usage is TRBV5-6 and J usage is TRBJ2-2; a possible D gene is TRBD2 (6 bases). This CDR3 is 15 amino acids long. Germline V CDR1 and CDR2: SGHDT, YYEEEE. V was pared by 1 base and J by 6 bases, with 13 bases between. CDR3 region: CASSLFGSGAGELFF. DNA for the CDR3: TGTGCCAGCAGCTTGTTCGGGAGCGGAGCCGGGGAGCTGTTTTTT.

This clone was picked up a small number of times. CDR3 region: CASSDPKNTGELFF. The DNA of the CDR3 is TGTGCCAGCAGTGATCCAAAGAACACCGGGGAGCTGTTTTTT. V usage is TRBV25-1 and J usage is TRBJ2-2; D remains ambiguous. The CDR3 totals 14 residues. V lost 3 bases to trimming and J lost 1 base, with 6 bases between them. Germline V gene sequence: CDR1 MGHDK, CDR2 SYGVNS.

The chain joins TRBV5-1 to TRBJ2-7, with TRBD1 matching 7 bases. Losses at the gene ends were 6 bases for V and 4 bases for J; bases not matched to a gene: 13. The V gene's germline CDR1 is SGHRS and CDR2 YFSETQ. The CDR3 totals 15 residues. This CDR3 is CASTKQADRFYEQYF. CDR3 nucleotide sequence: TGCGCCAGCACGAAGCAAGCGGACAGGTTTTACGAGCAGTACTTC. Looking up the rest from reference TRBV5-1 and TRBJ2-7 gives the full variable domain: KAGVTQTPRYLIKTRGQQVTLSCSPISGHRSVSWYQQTPGQGLQFLFEYFSETQRNKGNFPGRFSGRQFSNSRSEMNVSTLELGDSALYLCASTKQADRFYEQYFGPGTRLTVT.

The chain combines TRBV5-1 with TRBJ1-2; D is perhaps TRBD1 (6 bases). Between the trimmed V and J ends, which lost 5 bases and 1 base, there was a span of 9 bases. The CDR3 loop spans 13 amino acids. In germline, CDR1 is SGHRS, CDR2 YFSETQ. The CDR3 loop is CASSYRDNYGYTF. As DNA, the CDR3 is TGCGCCAGCAGTTACAGGGATAACTATGGCTACACCTTC.

This clone was found many times. The chain has TRBV19 and TRBJ1-5; no reliable D call. CDR1 and CDR2 from the germline V gene are LNHDA and SQIVND (reference sequence). The CDR3 spans 15 residues. V lost 0 bases to trimming and J lost 6 bases, with 12 bases between them. The CDR3 region has the DNA TGTGCCAGTAGTATAGACGTAACAGTTGGTCAGCCCCAGCATTTT. This translates into CASSIDVTVGQPQHF.

J is TRBJ1-1 and V is TRBV6-1, with 7 bases fitting TRBD1. This CDR3 is 12 amino acids long. Per germline, CDR1 MNHNS and CDR2 SASEGT. Unmatched junction bases numbered 9, after V lost 5 bases and J lost 12 bases. The CDR3: CASSLETGRTFF. The CDR3 DNA sequence: TGTGCCAGCAGTTTGGAGACAGGGAGAACTTTCTTT.

The sample holds one count of this clone. The V and J genes are TRBV11-2 and TRBJ1-2; TRBD1 aligns across 7 bases. CDR1 and CDR2 (germline): SGHAT, FQNNGV. The V and J ends lost 6 bases and 3 bases, in that order; junction bases with no gene match: 13. The CDR3 covers 16 residues. The CDR3 nucleotides are TGTGCCAGCAGGACTTCAAGGGGGCAGGGGGACTATGGCTACACCTTC. Amino acids: CASRTSRGQGDYGYTF.

V and J are TRBV7-9 and TRBJ1-1; D may be TRBD1 (6 bases). Trimming cost V 0 bases and J 4 bases, with 9 bases left between them. The CDR3 contains 14 residues. Germline assignment: CDR1 SEHNR and CDR2 FQNEAQ (reference sequence). Here the CDR3 reads CASSLATGITEAFF. CDR3 coding DNA: TGTGCCAGCAGCTTAGCGACAGGCATCACTGAAGCTTTCTTT.

In nucleotides, the CDR3 is TGTGCCAGCAGTTTACTAAACCCCTATGGCAATCAGCCCCAGCATTTT. This encodes CASSLLNPYGNQPQHF. V and J are TRBV27 and TRBJ1-5; D remains ambiguous. The CDR3 loop spans 16 amino acids. With 2 bases removed from V and 2 bases from J, the gap between germline ends came to 13 bases. Germline V lookup: CDR1 MNHEY, CDR2 SMNVEV (reference sequence).